This T cell receptor beta chain was observed in a study of blood T cells in healthy people across ages. Study-level results: Nothing was known about donor CMV status, and this possibly confounded expanded clonotype changes.

Trimming took off 3 bases at V and 5 bases at J, with 16 bases between the two ends. CDR3 length equals 14 residues. Per the germline V gene, CDR1 is DFQATT and CDR2 is SNEGSKA (reference sequence). Comment on this clonotype: The antigen is not known.

A second about 7 to 11 cycle PCR used barcoded and J-beta primers. At least 2.5 million CDR3-containing paired-end reads were obtained per sample. TCRdb independently ran MiXCR on the 5' RACE reads; one entry per CDR3 protein. Of about 1.5 million distinct CDR3 sequences in the sample, approximately 43% were seen once. A minimum of 5.5 micrograms of total RNA was extracted per sample. Sequenced input: blood. The chain links TRBV20-1 to TRBJ1-1, with D possibly being TRBD1 (5 bases). The TCR comes from a woman aged 18-30 years in good health. The CDR3 DNA reads as TGCAGTGCTAGGGGCGACAGAGGGGATACTGAAGCTTTCTTT. Its protein is CSARGDRGDTEAFF.